The text below deals with one T cell receptor beta chain. Assay used: immunoSEQ multiplex PCR; TCRdb lists only in-frame clones, some missing. Of roughly 110,000 clones in the sample, under 95% were seen once. The sample is drawn from a study of T cell changes during pregnancy in multiple sclerosis. The ends were cut back, 0 bases at V and 0 bases at J, with 8 bases in the middle. The germline CDR1 and CDR2 sequences are SGHVS and FQNEAQ. The CDR3 runs 16 residues. The clonotype was recovered from a female donor in good health, enrolled as a control in a pregnancy study. This specimen was peripheral blood, taken in the third trimester of pregnancy. The chain carries TRBV7-8 and TRBJ2-2; possible D gene TRBD2, 5 bases. The CDR3: CASSLARAPNTGELFF. The CDR3 region has the DNA TGTGCCAGCAGCTTAGCGCGGGCTCCGAACACCGGGGAGCTGTTTTTT.